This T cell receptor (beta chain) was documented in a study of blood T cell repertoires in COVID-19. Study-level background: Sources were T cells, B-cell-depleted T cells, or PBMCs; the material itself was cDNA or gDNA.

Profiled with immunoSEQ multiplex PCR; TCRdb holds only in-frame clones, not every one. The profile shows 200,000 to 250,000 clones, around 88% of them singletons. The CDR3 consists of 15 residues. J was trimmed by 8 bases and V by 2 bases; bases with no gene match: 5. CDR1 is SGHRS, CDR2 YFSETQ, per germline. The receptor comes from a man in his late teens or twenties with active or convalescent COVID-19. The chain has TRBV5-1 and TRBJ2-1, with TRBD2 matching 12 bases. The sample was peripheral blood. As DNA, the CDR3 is TGCGCCAGCAGCTTCCTAGCGGGAGGGCCCGATGAGCAGTTCTTC. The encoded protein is CASSFLAGGPDEQFF.